This T cell receptor beta chain was obtained from a study of blood T cell repertoires in COVID-19 (dated by TCRdb to 2018 to 2021). Notes on the research overall: Samples from collaborators originated in the United States, Italy and Spain and spanned both the acute and convalescent phases of COVID-19. The prospective study material was composed of cDNA or gDNA derived from T cells, B-cell-depleted T cells, or PBMCs. Subjects who had been exposed to COVID-19, were actively infected with it, or had recovered from it provided the deeply sampled blood TCRbeta repertoires that made up the dataset. The repertoires were released in a freely available public database intended as a resource for research on the immune response to SARS-CoV-2. Samples were obtained from the ongoing ImmuneRACE study (first 160 participants) and from over 1,000 subjects provided by 6 global collaborators. Nearly every sample came with metadata listing a de-identified subject ID, COVID-19 status, age in years and sex. Where available, HLA class I and class II types were obtained from metadata supplied by the sample provider rather than from assay-based typing. The research as a whole found: The quantity of clinical and demographic metadata differed by source and by participant and was supplied without curation.

The immunoSEQ Assay, a bias-controlled multiplex PCR, was used to amplify TCRbeta CDR3 regions from genomic DNA. For the original study's pipeline: The number of nucleated cells in each sample was estimated by amplification of reference gene primers within the assay. To quantify the absolute abundance of each unique TCRbeta CDR3 rearrangement, sequence reads were collapsed and filtered. For each sample, productive Simpson clonality was calculated as the square root of Simpson's diversity index across productive rearrangements. TCRdb's version of the immuneACCESS table is confined to in-frame rearrangements and falls short of the full clone set. An unresolved V gene accounts for under half of the shortfall where checked; the remainder is of unknown origin. V and J calls and clone size are copied from that table; D and trimming were computed from the DNA. The sample table lists around 250,000 clones, about 88% of them with a count of one. More than 6.5% of the sample lies in the top ten.

According to the germline V gene, CDR1 reads SGHRS and CDR2 reads YFSETQ. The CDR3 runs 14 residues from the cysteine to the phenylalanine. Of all the DNA, just the CDR3 is kept, 42 bases in frame from base 1. Trimming removed 0 bases from V and 4 bases from J, leaving 10 bases between the germline ends. Worth noting for this clone: Its antigen is still unknown. Per-nucleotide qualities are absent, and no much larger clonotype sits a single base away.

Each collaborating institution followed its own protocols to collect whole blood in K2EDTA tubes. For TCRbeta analysis, collaborator samples were shipped as frozen whole blood, as isolated PBMCs, or as DNA extracted from either sample type. Sequenced sample: peripheral blood. The receptor chain draws on TRBV5-1 and TRBJ1-2, with the D gene call left open. The clonotype comes from an older woman with active or convalescent COVID-19. The bases read TGCGCCAGCAGCTTGGAACTGTCATCCTATGGCTACACCTTC. This codes for CASSLELSSYGYTF.